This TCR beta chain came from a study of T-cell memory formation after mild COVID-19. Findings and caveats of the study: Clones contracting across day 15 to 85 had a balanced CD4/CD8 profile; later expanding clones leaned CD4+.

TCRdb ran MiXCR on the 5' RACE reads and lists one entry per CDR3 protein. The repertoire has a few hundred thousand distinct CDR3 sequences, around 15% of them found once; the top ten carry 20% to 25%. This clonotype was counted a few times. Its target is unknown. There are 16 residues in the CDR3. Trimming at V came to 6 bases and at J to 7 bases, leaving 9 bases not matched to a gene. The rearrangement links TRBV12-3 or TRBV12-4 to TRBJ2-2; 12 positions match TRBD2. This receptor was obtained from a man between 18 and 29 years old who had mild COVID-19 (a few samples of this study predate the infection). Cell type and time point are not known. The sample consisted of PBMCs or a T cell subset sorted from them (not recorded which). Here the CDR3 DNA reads TGTGCCAGCAGCCCAAGGACTAGCGGGGTCGACGGGGAGCTGTTTTTT. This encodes CASSPRTSGVDGELFF.